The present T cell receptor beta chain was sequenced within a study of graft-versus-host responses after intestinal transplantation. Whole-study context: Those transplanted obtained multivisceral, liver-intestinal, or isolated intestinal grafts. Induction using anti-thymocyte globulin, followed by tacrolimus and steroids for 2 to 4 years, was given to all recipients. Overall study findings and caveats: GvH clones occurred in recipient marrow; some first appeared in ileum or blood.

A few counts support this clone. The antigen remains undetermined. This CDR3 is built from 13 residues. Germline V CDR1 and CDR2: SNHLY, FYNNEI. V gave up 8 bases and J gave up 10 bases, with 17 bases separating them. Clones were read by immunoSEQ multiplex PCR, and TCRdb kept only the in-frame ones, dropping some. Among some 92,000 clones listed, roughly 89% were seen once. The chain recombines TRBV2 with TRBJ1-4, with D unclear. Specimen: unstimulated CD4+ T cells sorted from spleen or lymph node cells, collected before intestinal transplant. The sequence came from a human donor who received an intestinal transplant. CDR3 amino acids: CASVDDQVGKLFF. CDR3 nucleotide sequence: TGTGCCAGCGTAGACGATCAGGTGGGAAAACTGTTTTTT.